This section outlines one TCR beta chain sequence together with its context. Its antigen is not known. The source of the sample is a study of T cell responses to AZD1222 COVID-19 vaccine. Study overall: Some second doses came at about 4 weeks and others at about 12 weeks; these were pooled.

TCRdb's table, derived via immunoSEQ multiplex PCR, lists solely in-frame clones and lacks some. Of roughly 150,000 clones in the sample, roughly 90% were seen once. Whole-study results and caveats: In all cases, repertoires were sampled only after the peak T cell response. Nearly half of spike-specific TCRs reportedly target variant regions that are unmutated in the B.1.351 and B.1.1.7 variants.

The sample here was peripheral blood, taken on day 0 of AZD1222 vaccination. This TCR derives from an adult in good health.

Here the CDR3 reads CASIPGAGEKLFF. The CDR3 coding sequence is TGTGCCAGCATCCCAGGGGCGGGCGAAAAACTGTTTTTT. The chain couples TRBV11-3 to TRBJ1-4; the D gene is possibly TRBD1 (6 bases). The germline V gene encodes CDR1 SGHNT and CDR2 YENEEA. The CDR3 is made up of 13 amino acids. V shed 7 bases and J shed 8 bases, with 14 bases lying between them.